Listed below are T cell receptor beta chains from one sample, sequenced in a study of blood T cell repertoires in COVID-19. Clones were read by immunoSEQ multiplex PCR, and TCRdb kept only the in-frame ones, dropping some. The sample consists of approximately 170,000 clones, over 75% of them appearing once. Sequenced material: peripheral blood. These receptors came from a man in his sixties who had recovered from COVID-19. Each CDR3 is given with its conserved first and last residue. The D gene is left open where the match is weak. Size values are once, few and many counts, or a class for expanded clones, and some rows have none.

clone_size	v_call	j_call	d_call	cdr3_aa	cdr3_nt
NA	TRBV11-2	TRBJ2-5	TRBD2	CASSLRLAGGRETQYF	TGTGCCAGCAGCTTAAGGCTAGCGGGGGGGCGAGAGACCCAGTACTTC
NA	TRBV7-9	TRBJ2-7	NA	CTSSPGVLGTYEQYF	TGTACCAGCAGCCCGGGGGTACTTGGGACCTACGAGCAGTACTTC
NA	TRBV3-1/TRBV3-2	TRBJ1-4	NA	CASSHNLAQGEKLFF	TGTGCCAGCAGCCATAACCTCGCCCAGGGCGAAAAACTGTTTTTT
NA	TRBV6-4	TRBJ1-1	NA	CASSDGQEFSEAFF	TGTGCCAGCAGTGACGGGCAGGAATTTTCTGAAGCTTTCTTT
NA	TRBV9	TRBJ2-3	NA	CASSGAGGPDTQYF	TGTGCCAGCAGCGGGGCGGGCGGCCCAGATACGCAGTATTTT
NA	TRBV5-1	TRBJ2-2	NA	CASSLAAGLSTGELFF	TGCGCCAGCAGCTTGGCAGCAGGGTTAAGCACCGGGGAGCTGTTTTTT
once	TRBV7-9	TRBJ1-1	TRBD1	CASSRDRGTEAFF	TGTGCCAGCAGCCGCGACAGGGGCACTGAAGCTTTCTTT
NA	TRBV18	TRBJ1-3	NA	CASSPSTDLGNTIYF	TGTGCCAGCTCACCGTCTACAGATCTCGGAAACACCATATATTTT
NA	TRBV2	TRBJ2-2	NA	CASSGFSNTGELFF	TGTGCCAGCAGTGGTTTCAGTAACACCGGGGAGCTGTTTTTT
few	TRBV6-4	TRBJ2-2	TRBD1	CASSGSGGTGELFF	TGTGCCAGCAGTGGTTCAGGGGGCACCGGGGAGCTGTTTTTT
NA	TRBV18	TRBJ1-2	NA	CASSHSGDGYGYTF	TGTGCCAGCTCACACTCGGGGGACGGCTATGGCTACACCTTC
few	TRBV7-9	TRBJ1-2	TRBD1	CASSSGTVSFLYGYTF	TGTGCCAGCAGCTCCGGGACAGTCAGCTTCTTATATGGCTACACCTTC
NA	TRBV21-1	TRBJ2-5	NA	CASSKEQIRRERGQETQYF	TGTGCCAGCAGCAAAGAGCAGATAAGAAGGGAGCGGGGCCAAGAGACCCAGTACTTC
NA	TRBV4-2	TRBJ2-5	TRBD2	CASSQGGLGEETQYF	TGTGCCAGCAGCCAAGGGGGACTAGGGGAAGAGACCCAGTACTTC